A selection of T cell receptor beta chains follows, all from one sample in a study of regulatory T cells in long-lasting Graves disease. TCRdb ran MiXCR on the multiplex PCR reads and lists one entry per CDR3 protein. Found here are around 450,000 distinct CDR3 sequences, about 15% of them singletons; the top ten hold about 7.8%. In addition, the sample was reused for a study of T cells in Graves' hyperthyroidism and ophthalmopathy.

The sample was peripheral blood mononuclear cells (PBMCs), taken at new diagnosis, from a patient treated with antithyroid drugs. The receptors come from a woman aged 40 to 49 with Graves disease. Both conserved end residues are part of each CDR3. A D gene is named only where the DNA matches it firmly. Not all rows give a size; the values are once, few, many and, for expanded clones, a class.

>many|TRBJ2-7|TRBD2|TRBV11-2
TGTGCCAGCAGCTTAGCGGGGGGGTCCTACGAGCAGTACTTC
CASSLAGGSYEQYF
>few|TRBJ1-2|TRBD1|TRBV6-1
TGTGCCAGCACCCAAGGACAGGCCAGCTACACCTTC
CASTQGQASYTF
>many|TRBJ1-5|-|TRBV6-2/TRBV6-3
TGTGCCAGCAGTGAAGGGGTTTCGGCCCACGGTAATCAGCCCCAGCATTTT
CASSEGVSAHGNQPQHF
>many|TRBJ1-4|-|TRBV2
TGTGCCAGCAGTGAACGCAGTCCGGATGAAAAACTGTTTTTT
CASSERSPDEKLFF
>many|TRBJ2-2|-|TRBV24-1
TGTGCCACCAGTCGAGGGACTCCGGACACCGGGGAGCTGTTTTTT
CATSRGTPDTGELFF
>few|TRBJ2-2|-|TRBV7-3
TGTGCCAGCAGCTTAAGTATGAACACCGGGGAGCTGTTTTTT
CASSLSMNTGELFF
>many|TRBJ2-1|TRBD2|TRBV19
TGTGCCAGTAGTCGGGCTAGCGGGGGCTACGGTGAGCAGTTCTTC
CASSRASGGYGEQFF
>many|TRBJ1-2|TRBD1|TRBV2
TGTGCCAGCAGTGGACAGGGGGCGCGAGATGGCTACACCTTC
CASSGQGARDGYTF
>-|TRBJ2-1|TRBD2|TRBV7-2
TGTGCCACCCGAGCGGGGTGGGGTAATGAGCAGTTCTTC
CATRAGWGNEQFF
>-|TRBJ2-7|TRBD2|TRBV15
TGTGCCACCAGCAGGGGCGGGAGGGCCCACGAGCAGTACTTC
CATSRGGRAHEQYF
>-|TRBJ2-7|-|TRBV4-1
TGCGCCAGCAGCCAAGATATCGAGACGGGGACCTACGAGCAGTACTTC
CASSQDIETGTYEQYF
>many|TRBJ1-1|TRBD1|TRBV12-3/TRBV12-4
TGTGCCAGCAGCCCTGGACAGGGGGCTTCCCTCTTT
CASSPGQGASLF
>few|TRBJ2-1|TRBD2|TRBV19
TGTGCCAGTAGTATAACGGGACTAGCGAGTGGGAATGAGCAGTTCTTC
CASSITGLASGNEQFF
>few|TRBJ1-2|TRBD1|TRBV13
TGTGCCAGCAGCTTAAAATACAGGGGAACCTATGGCTACACCTTC
CASSLKYRGTYGYTF
>few|TRBJ2-3|TRBD2|TRBV4-2
TGTGCCAGCAGCCCGGGACTAGATGGCACAGATACGCAGTATTTT
CASSPGLDGTDTQYF
>-|TRBJ2-7|-|TRBV7-8
TGTGCCAGCAGCTTAGGACGTCGGCTAGAAGTCTACGAGCAGTACTTC
CASSLGRRLEVYEQYF
>-|TRBJ1-2|TRBD1|TRBV29-1
TGCAGCGTTGAAGCTAGGACAGGGGGCTCCGGCTACACCTTC
CSVEARTGGSGYTF